These T cell receptor beta chains were read from a single sample in a study of blood T cell repertoires in COVID-19. Libraries were prepared by immunoSEQ multiplex PCR; TCRdb keeps only in-frame clonotypes and omits some of them. Of approximately 180,000 clones in the sample, less than 85% were seen once. Sequencing input: PBMCs or T cells enriched from blood (not recorded which). All receptors come from a woman aged 55-70 years with acute COVID-19. Each CDR3 is given with its conserved first and last residue.

TRBJ2-7,TRBV6-5,CASRRQGSGEQYF
TRBJ1-4,TRBV18,CASYTGEGEKLFF
TRBJ1-1,TRBV29-1,CSVRSTAEAFF
TRBJ2-2,TRBV28,CASSSWDRSTGELFF
TRBJ2-3,TRBV27,CASSFRPQPRPTDTQYF
TRBJ1-5,TRBV30,CAWSVGLQPQHF
TRBJ2-3,TRBV27,CASSFSKTGSGDTQYF
TRBJ2-7,TRBV11-2,CASSLDDQRHEQYF
TRBJ2-1,TRBV5-1,CASSLGLASGKLNEQFF
TRBJ2-7,TRBV6-1,CASSEGRANYEQYF
TRBJ2-3,TRBV5-1,CASSLGGTSSTDTQYF
TRBJ2-1,TRBV4-3,CASSQTSGGQGVYNEQFF
TRBJ2-3,TRBV6-6,CASTTGQGDTDTQYF
TRBJ2-3,TRBV7-2,CASSRSTDTQYF
TRBJ1-1,TRBV7-2,CASSLSGWNTEAFF
TRBJ2-7,TRBV29-1,CSVSGLLAYEQYF
TRBJ1-2,TRBV3-1/TRBV3-2,CASSQLSVDGYTF
TRBJ2-7,TRBV6-5,CASSRGQFYEQYF
TRBJ1-6,TRBV4-3,CASSQGQINSPLHF
TRBJ2-7,TRBV4-1,CASSQDHAELVQYF
TRBJ2-3,TRBV6-2/TRBV6-3,CASSYFSDTQYF
TRBJ1-1,TRBV13,CASSPGSFGEAFF
TRBJ2-5,TRBV5-1,CASSLVSEEETQYF
TRBJ1-5,TRBV23-1,CASSQYRDRLQPQHF
TRBJ1-2,TRBV21-1,CASSLRGLSGYTF
TRBJ1-4,TRBV6-5,CATRVIGRINEKLFF
TRBJ2-2,TRBV9,CASSASGLASTGELFF
TRBJ2-7,TRBV18,CASSPRAGSYYEQYF
TRBJ1-2,TRBV6-6,CASSSGQGPYGYTF
TRBJ2-7,TRBV7-2,CASSLASGMYEQYF
TRBJ2-1,TRBV7-2,CASSPLAGVTHEQFF
TRBJ2-3,TRBV9,CASSPIGAGTDTQYF
TRBJ1-1,TRBV3-1/TRBV3-2,CASSRQQDTEAFF
TRBJ2-7,TRBV6-5,CASSYFMAPGVHEQYF
TRBJ1-5,TRBV10-3,CAISESLALGGQPQHF
TRBJ1-1,TRBV28,CATGTFPEAFF
TRBJ1-4,TRBV4-1,CALTSEGYNEKLFF
TRBJ1-4,TRBV30,CAWSAGGVFFELEKLFF
TRBJ1-5,TRBV7-2,CASSLQGDQPQHF
TRBJ2-7,TRBV9,CASSATAGGEQYF
TRBJ2-1,TRBV4-2,CASSQDHSGSRRNEQFF
TRBJ2-1,TRBV27,CASSASRGASYSEQFF
TRBJ1-2,TRBV7-9,CASSEAGGGAHGYTF
TRBJ2-5,TRBV20-1,CSARSGETQYF
TRBJ1-2,TRBV19,CASTRTDYGYTF
TRBJ2-7,TRBV7-6,CASSLSRARGYYEQYF
TRBJ2-2,TRBV6-2/TRBV6-3,CASSSGQGTLAGELFF
TRBJ2-1,TRBV9,CASSVRTGQRNEQFF
TRBJ2-7,TRBV27,CASSLSGLAGYEQYF
TRBJ1-2,TRBV4-1,CASSFTGEYYGYTF
TRBJ2-3,TRBV9,CASSRDTRDTQYF
TRBJ2-2,TRBV12-5,CASGFRPVVGLAGGGELFF
TRBJ2-7,TRBV15,CATSRVYGTRDGEQYF
TRBJ2-2,TRBV6-1,CASSEGSGALAGELFF